The 13 T cell receptor beta chains given below trace back to one sample, sequenced in a study of monozygotic twins with inflammatory bowel disease (dated by TCRdb to about 2019). The library relied on 5' RACE. Data came from an Illumina HiSeq 2500. Based on TCRdb reprocessing of the reads, there is one entry per CDR3 protein sequence, and DNA is missing. The table for this sample shows approximately 400,000 distinct CDR3 sequences. About 2.5% of the sample belongs to the ten largest clones. Sequencing used blood. The source is a human donor with ulcerative colitis or Crohn's disease, or a healthy co-twin of an affected twin (not recorded which).

The chain links TRBV9 to TRBJ1-1; TCRdb gives TRBD1 as the D gene, but with no DNA this cannot be confirmed. The CDR3 spans 14 residues. In germline, CDR1 is SGDLS, CDR2 YYNGEE. This CDR3 is CASSVAGGNTEAFF.

V usage is TRBV15 and J usage is TRBJ2-3; TCRdb outputs TRBD1, but without DNA this stays unchecked. There are 18 residues in the CDR3. Germline loops: CDR1 LNHNV, CDR2 YYDKDF (reference sequence). The CDR3 here is CATSRDPPYGQGVYTQYF.

The V gene is TRBV7-9, the J gene TRBJ1-1; TCRdb reports TRBD1, a call that lacks DNA to check it against. The CDR3 runs to 12 residues. The germline CDR1 and CDR2 sequences are SEHNR and FQNEAQ (reference sequence). CDR3 sequence reads: CASSTTGAEAFF.

V and J are TRBV3-1 and TRBJ2-1; TCRdb's D call, TRBD2, is unchecked because there is no DNA. This CDR3 contains 16 residues. Germline CDR1 LGHDT, CDR2 YNNKEL (reference sequence). The CDR3 sequence is CASSLQLASSYNEQFF.

The rearrangement joins TRBV2 to TRBJ1-3; as DNA is missing, the TRBD1 call by TCRdb cannot be tested. CDR1 is SNHLY and CDR2 is FYNNEI in the germline V gene. CDR3 length equals 17 residues. The CDR3 protein is CASIPGQGVRSGNTIYF.

The chain recombines TRBV30 with TRBJ2-3; TCRdb lists TRBD1, though no DNA is available to test this call. The germline V gene encodes CDR1 GTSNPN and CDR2 SVGIG (reference sequence). This CDR3 has 13 amino acids. The CDR3 here is CAWTRGGRNTQYF.

J is TRBJ2-1 and V is TRBV27; the TRBD2 assignment by TCRdb is unverifiable without DNA. Germline V lookup: CDR1 MNHEY, CDR2 SMNVEV (reference sequence). CDR3 size: 18 residues. The CDR3 loop reads CASSFGLAGGHWYNEQFF.

V is TRBV11-2 and J is TRBJ2-7; TCRdb picks TRBD1, but there is no DNA to check that call. CDR1 is SGHAT and CDR2 is FQNNGV in the germline V gene. The CDR3 runs to 15 residues. This CDR3 reads CASSLSPAQGYEQYF.

The J gene is TRBJ2-3, the V gene TRBV5-4; lacking DNA, the TRBD2 call made by TCRdb goes unchecked. CDR3 length: 14 residues. The V gene's germline CDR1 is SGHNT and CDR2 YYREEE (reference sequence). The CDR3 is CASSERGVSDTQYF.

CDR3 sequence reads: CASSLLASGGTGELFF. The chain carries TRBV5-1 and TRBJ2-2; TCRdb outputs TRBD2, but without DNA this stays unchecked. From germline, CDR1 is SGHRS and CDR2 YFSETQ. This CDR3 is built from 16 residues.

The J gene is TRBJ2-5, the V gene TRBV5-6; TCRdb indicates TRBD1, and absent DNA this call remains unverified. The germline V gene has CDR1 SGHDT and CDR2 YYEEEE. This CDR3 is built from 14 residues. CDR3 amino acids: CASSNGQDQETQYF.

CDR3 sequence: CASSLSEGGKAFF. This rearrangement joins TRBV3-1 to TRBJ1-1; TCRdb picks TRBD1, but there is no DNA to check that call. The CDR3 length is 13 residues. Germline V CDR1 and CDR2: LGHDT, YNNKEL (reference sequence).

The chain uses TRBV4-3 and TRBJ2-4; the TCRdb D gene call, TRBD1, has no DNA to confirm it. The CDR3 has 15 residues. Per the germline V gene, CDR1 is LGHNA and CDR2 is YSLEER. This chain's CDR3 is CASSQTGTGENIQYF.